This T cell receptor beta chain comes out of a study of blood T cells in healthy people across ages. This CDR3 has 17 residues. The V segment lost 2 bases and the J segment 11 bases; nucleotides outside the gene matches: 12. Germline CDR1 and CDR2: MNHNS and SASEGT. About this clonotype: Its antigen is currently unknown.

General study findings and limits: Getting older went along with TCR beta diversity per million T cells dropping roughly linearly.

With a J-beta primer mix and a sample-barcoded 5' primer, a second PCR ran roughly 6 to 12 cycles. With 12 random nucleotides, a template-switch adaptor tagged each individual cDNA molecule. In TCRdb, the 5' RACE reads were re-called with MiXCR into one record per CDR3 protein. The repertoire holds over a million distinct CDR3 sequences, with 40% to 50% as singletons. The chain links TRBV6-1 to TRBJ2-5; 15 positions agree with TRBD2. The sequence came from a woman aged 60-75 years in good health. Source material: blood. CDR3 in amino acids: CASSERRTSGRVYEQYF. The CDR3 nucleotides read TGTGCCAGCAGTGAAAGGAGGACTAGCGGGAGGGTCTATGAGCAGTACTTC.